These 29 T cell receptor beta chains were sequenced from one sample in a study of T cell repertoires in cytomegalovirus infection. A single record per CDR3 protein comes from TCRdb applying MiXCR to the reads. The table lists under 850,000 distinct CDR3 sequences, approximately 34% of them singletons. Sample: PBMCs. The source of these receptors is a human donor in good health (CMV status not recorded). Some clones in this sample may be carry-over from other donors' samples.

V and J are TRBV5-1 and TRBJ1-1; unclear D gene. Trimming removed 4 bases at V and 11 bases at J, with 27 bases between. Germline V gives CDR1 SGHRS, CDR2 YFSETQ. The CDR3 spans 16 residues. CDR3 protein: CASSPGLPGAGEMAFF. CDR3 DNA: TGCGCCAGCAGCCCAGGCCTACCGGGTGCTGGGGAGATGGCTTTCTTT.

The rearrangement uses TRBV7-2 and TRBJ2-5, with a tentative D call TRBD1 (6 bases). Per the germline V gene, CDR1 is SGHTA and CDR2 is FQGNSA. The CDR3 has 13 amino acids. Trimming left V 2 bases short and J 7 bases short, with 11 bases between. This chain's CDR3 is CASSLQGMGTQYF. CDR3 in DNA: TGTGCCAGCAGCTTACAGGGGATGGGGACCCAGTACTTC.

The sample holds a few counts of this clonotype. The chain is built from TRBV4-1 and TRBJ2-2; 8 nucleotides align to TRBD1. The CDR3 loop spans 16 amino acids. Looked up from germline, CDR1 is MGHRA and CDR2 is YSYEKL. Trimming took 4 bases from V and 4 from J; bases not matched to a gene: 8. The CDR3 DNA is TGCGCCAGCAGCCTGGCCCGACAGGGGACCACCGGGGAGCTGTTTTTT. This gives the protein CASSLARQGTTGELFF.

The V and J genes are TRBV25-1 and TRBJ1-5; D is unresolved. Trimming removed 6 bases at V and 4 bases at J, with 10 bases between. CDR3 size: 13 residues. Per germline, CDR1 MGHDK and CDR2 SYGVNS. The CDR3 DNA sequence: TGTGCCAGCAGGGGCGCGGTGAATCAGCCCCAGCATTTT. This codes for CASRGAVNQPQHF.

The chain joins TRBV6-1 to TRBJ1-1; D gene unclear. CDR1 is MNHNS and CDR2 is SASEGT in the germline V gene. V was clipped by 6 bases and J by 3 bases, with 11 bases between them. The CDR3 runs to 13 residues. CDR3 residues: CASRRLRDTEAFF. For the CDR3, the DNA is TGTGCCAGCAGACGCCTGAGGGACACTGAAGCTTTCTTT.

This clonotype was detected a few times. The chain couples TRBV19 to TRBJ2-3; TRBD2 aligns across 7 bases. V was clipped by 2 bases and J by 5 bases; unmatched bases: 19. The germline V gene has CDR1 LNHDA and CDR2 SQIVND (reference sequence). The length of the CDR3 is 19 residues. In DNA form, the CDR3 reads TGTGCCAGTAGTATAAAGAGCGGGAACGGTTATTTGTCGGAAGATACGCAGTATTTT. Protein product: CASSIKSGNGYLSEDTQYF.

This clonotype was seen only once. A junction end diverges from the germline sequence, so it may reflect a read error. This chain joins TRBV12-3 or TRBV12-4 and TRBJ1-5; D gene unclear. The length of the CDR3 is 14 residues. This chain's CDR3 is CASSLTISNQLQHF. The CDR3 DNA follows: TGTGCCAGCAGTTTAACAATTAGCAATCAGCTCCAGCATTTT.

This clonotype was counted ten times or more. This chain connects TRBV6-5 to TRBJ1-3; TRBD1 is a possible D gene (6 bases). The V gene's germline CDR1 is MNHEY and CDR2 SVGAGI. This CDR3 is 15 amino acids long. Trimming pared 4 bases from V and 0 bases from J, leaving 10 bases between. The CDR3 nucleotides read TGTGCCAGCAGTTTTCTCAGGGGCTCTGGAAACACCATATATTTT. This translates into CASSFLRGSGNTIYF.

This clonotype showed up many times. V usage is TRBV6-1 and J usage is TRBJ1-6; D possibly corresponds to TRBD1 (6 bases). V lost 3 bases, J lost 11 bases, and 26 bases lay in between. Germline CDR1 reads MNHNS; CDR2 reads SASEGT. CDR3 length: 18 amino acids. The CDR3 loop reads CASSEFHTWTVLDAPLHF. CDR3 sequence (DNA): TGTGCCAGCAGTGAGTTTCACACCTGGACAGTGCTGGACGCACCCCTCCACTTT.

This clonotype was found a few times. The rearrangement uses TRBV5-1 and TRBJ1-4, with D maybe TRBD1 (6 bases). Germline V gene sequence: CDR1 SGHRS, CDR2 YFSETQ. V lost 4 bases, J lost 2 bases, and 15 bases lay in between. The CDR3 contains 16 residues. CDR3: CASSPGGGMTNEKLFF. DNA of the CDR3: TGCGCCAGCAGCCCTGGAGGGGGGATGACTAATGAAAAACTGTTTTTT. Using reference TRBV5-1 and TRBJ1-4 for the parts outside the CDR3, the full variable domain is KAGVTQTPRYLIKTRGQQVTLSCSPISGHRSVSWYQQTPGQGLQFLFEYFSETQRNKGNFPGRFSGRQFSNSRSEMNVSTLELGDSALYLCASSPGGGMTNEKLFFGSGTQLSVL.

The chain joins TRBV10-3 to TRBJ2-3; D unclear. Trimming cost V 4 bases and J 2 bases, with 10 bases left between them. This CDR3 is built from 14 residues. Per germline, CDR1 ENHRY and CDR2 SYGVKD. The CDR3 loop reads CAISVWEHTDTQYF. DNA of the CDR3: TGTGCCATCAGTGTTTGGGAACACACAGATACGCAGTATTTT.

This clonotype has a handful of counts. This chain's CDR3 is CASSLMKSYNEQFF. CDR3 bases: TGTGCCAGCAGCTTAATGAAATCCTACAATGAGCAGTTCTTC. The V gene is TRBV7-6, the J gene TRBJ2-1; no clear D gene. V gave up 2 bases and J gave up 1 base, with 6 bases separating them. CDR1 is SGHVS, CDR2 FNYEAQ, per germline. This CDR3 has 14 residues.

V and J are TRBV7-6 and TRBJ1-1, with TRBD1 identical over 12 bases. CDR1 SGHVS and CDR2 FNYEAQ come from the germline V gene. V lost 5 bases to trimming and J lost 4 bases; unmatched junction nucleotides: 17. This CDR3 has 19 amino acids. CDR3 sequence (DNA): TGTGCCAGCAGCCCCCGAGTGGTCGGGACAGGGGGCTCGGGCACTGAAGCTTTCTTT. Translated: CASSPRVVGTGGSGTEAFF.

The CDR3 DNA reads as TGTGCCAGCAGTTACACGCGGGGTCGAGGAGATACGCAGTATTTT. This encodes CASSYTRGRGDTQYF. This chain joins TRBV6-8 and TRBJ2-3, with D possibly being TRBD2 (6 bases). The CDR3 runs to 15 residues. Deletions cut 2 bases from V and 5 bases from J, with 14 bases between. Germline V gives CDR1 MNHGY, CDR2 SAAAGT.

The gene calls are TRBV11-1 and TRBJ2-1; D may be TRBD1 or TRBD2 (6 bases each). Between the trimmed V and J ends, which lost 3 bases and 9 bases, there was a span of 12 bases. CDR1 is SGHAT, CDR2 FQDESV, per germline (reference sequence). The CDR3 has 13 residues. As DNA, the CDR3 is TGTGCCAGCAGCTTGAAACAGGGAGGTGAGCAGTTCTTC. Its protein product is CASSLKQGGEQFF.

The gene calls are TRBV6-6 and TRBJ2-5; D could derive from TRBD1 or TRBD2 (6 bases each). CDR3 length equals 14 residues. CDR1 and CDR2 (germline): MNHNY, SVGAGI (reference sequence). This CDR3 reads CATKEGGPGGAQYF. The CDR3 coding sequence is TGTGCAACCAAGGAGGGGGGCCCAGGTGGAGCCCAGTACTTC.

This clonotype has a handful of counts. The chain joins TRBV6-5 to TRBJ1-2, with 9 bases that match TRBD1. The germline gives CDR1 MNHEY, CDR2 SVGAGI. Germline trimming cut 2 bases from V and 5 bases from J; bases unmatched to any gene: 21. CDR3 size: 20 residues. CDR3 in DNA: TGTGCCAGCAGTTACCCGATCTCCCGGGACAGGGCAATGGGAGGGTATGGCTACACCTTC. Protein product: CASSYPISRDRAMGGYGYTF.

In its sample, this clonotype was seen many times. CDR3 sequence (DNA): TGTGCCAGCAGCTTGCCGTCAGGGGGAGGTGGCTACACCTTC. It codes for CASSLPSGGGGYTF. The chain has TRBV11-1 and TRBJ1-2; 7 bases are shared with TRBD1. V lost 3 bases and J lost 7; bases outside the gene matches: 8. CDR3 length: 14 residues. Per the germline V gene, CDR1 is SGHAT and CDR2 is FQDESV (reference sequence).

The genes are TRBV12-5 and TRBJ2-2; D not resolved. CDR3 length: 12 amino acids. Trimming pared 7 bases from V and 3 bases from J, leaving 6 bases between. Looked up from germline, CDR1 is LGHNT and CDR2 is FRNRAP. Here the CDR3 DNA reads TGTGCTAGTGAGGCGGACACCGGGGAGCTGTTTTTT. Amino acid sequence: CASEADTGELFF.

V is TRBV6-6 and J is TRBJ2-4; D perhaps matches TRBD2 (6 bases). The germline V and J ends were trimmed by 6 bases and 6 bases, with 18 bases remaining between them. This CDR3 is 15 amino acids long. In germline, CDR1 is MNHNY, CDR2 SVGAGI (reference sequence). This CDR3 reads CASSSPGGNRNIQYF. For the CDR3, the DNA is TGTGCCAGCAGCTCTCCAGGAGGGAATCGAAACATTCAGTACTTC.

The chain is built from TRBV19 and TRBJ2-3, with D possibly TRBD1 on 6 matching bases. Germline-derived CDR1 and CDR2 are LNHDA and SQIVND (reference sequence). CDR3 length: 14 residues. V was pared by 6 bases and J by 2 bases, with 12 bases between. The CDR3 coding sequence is TGTGCCAGTAGCGACAGGAGACCCACAGATACGCAGTATTTT. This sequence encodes CASSDRRPTDTQYF. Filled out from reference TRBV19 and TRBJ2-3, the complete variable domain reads DGGITQSPKYLFRKEGQNVTLSCEQNLNHDAMYWYRQDPGQGLRLIYYSQIVNDFQKGDIAEGYSVSREKKESFPLTVTSAQKNPTAFYLCASSDRRPTDTQYFGPGTRLTVL.

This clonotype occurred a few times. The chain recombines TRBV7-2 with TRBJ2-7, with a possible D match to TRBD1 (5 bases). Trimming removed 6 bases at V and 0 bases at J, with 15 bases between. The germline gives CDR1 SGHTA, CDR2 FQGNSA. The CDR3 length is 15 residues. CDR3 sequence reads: CASSQDSTSSYEQYF. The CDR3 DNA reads TGTGCCAGCAGTCAAGACAGCACGAGCTCCTACGAGCAGTACTTC.

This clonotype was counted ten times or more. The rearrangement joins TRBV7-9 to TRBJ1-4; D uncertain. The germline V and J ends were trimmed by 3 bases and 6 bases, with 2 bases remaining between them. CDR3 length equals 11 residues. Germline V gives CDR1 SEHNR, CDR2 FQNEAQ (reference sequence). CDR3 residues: CASSFDEKLFF. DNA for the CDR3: TGTGCCAGCAGCTTTGATGAAAAACTGTTTTTT.

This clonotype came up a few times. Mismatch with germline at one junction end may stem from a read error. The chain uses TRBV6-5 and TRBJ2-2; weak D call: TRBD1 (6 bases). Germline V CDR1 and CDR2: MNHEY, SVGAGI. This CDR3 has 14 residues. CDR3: CASSPWTVTWELFF. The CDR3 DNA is TGTGCCAGCAGCCCTTGGACAGTCACCTGGGAGCTGTTTTTT.

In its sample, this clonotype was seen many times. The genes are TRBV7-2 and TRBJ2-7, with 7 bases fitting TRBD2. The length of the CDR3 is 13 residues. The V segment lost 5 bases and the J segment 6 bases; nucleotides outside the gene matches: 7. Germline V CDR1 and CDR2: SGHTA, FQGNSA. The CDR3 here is CASSPPWGGEQYF. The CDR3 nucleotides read TGTGCCAGCAGCCCGCCCTGGGGGGGCGAGCAGTACTTC.

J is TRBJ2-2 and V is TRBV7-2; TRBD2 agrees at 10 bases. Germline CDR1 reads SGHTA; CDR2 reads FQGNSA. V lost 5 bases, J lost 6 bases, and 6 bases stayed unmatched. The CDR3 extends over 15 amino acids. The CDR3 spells CASSRSGGVSGELFF. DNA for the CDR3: TGTGCCAGCAGCCGGAGCGGGGGGGTCTCCGGGGAGCTGTTTTTT.

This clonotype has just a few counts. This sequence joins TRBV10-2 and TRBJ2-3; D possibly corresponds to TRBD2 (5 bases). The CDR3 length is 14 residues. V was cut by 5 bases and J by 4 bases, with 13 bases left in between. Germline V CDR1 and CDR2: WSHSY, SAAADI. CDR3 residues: CASSSRLTADTQYF. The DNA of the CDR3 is TGCGCCAGCAGTTCTCGACTAACCGCAGATACGCAGTATTTT.

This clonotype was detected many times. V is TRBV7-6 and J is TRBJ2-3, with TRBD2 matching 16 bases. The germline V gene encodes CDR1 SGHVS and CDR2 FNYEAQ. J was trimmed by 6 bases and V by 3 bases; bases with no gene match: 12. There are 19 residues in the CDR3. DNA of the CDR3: TGTGCCAGCAGCTTTGGGCCTCCGGGACTAGCGGGAGGGGAGGATACGCAGTATTTT. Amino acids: CASSFGPPGLAGGEDTQYF.

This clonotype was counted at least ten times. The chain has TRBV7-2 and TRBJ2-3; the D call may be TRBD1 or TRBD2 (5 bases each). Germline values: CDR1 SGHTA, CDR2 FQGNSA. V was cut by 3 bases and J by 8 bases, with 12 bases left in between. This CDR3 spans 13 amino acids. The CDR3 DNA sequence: TGTGCCAGCAGCTTCCGGGACGGACGTACGCAGTATTTT. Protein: CASSFRDGRTQYF.